This T cell receptor (beta chain) was found in a study of blood T cell repertoires in COVID-19 (dated by TCRdb to 2018 to 2021). Regarding the complete study: Samples from collaborators originated in the United States, Italy and Spain and spanned both the acute and convalescent phases of COVID-19. HLA class I and class II types, where available, came from metadata supplied by the sample provider rather than from assay-based typing. Nearly every sample came with metadata listing a de-identified subject ID, COVID-19 status, age in years and sex. Deeply sampled blood TCRbeta repertoires from subjects exposed to, actively infected with, or recovered from COVID-19 were included in the dataset. The repertoires were released in a freely available public database meant as a resource for research on the immune response to SARS-CoV-2. Samples came from the ongoing ImmuneRACE study (first 160 participants) plus 1,254 subjects from 6 global collaborators. The prospective study material was composed of cDNA or gDNA derived from T cells, B-cell-depleted T cells, or PBMCs. Beyond this particular receptor, the publication reports: Clinical and demographic metadata were provided uncurated, with the amount varying by source and participant.

Trimming takes 6 bases off V and 8 bases off J; junction bases not matched to a gene: 4. The CDR3 measures 13 amino acids from cysteine to phenylalanine. Only CDR3 DNA remains: 39 bases, in frame from the first base. Whole blood was collected in K2EDTA tubes by collaborating institutions according to the institutions' own protocols. For TCRbeta analysis, collaborators shipped samples in one of three forms: frozen whole blood, isolated PBMCs, or DNA extracted from either of those sample types. The immunoSEQ Assay, a bias-controlled multiplex PCR, was used to amplify TCRbeta CDR3 regions from genomic DNA. Processing in the source paper ran as follows. The number of nucleated cells in each sample was estimated by amplification of reference gene primers within the assay. To quantify the absolute abundance of each unique TCRbeta CDR3 rearrangement, sequence reads were collapsed and filtered. For each sample, productive Simpson clonality was calculated as the square root of Simpson's diversity index over productive rearrangements. Entries here come from immuneACCESS through TCRdb and include only in-frame sequences with V and J called. Some clones fail to appear in such tables; in the studies checked, an unresolved V gene covers under half of the shortfall, and the cause of the remainder is unknown. The D gene and trimming were derived from the DNA, and the V and J assignments and clone size from that table. The sample table contains 85,000 to 100,000 clones; only one count was recorded for over 75% of them. The ten largest account for about 4% of the sample.

Note on this clone: What this receptor recognizes is not known. Per-base qualities were not stored, and no clone one base away is much larger.

The rearrangement combines TRBV12-3 or TRBV12-4 with TRBJ2-1; 10 bases in the middle match TRBD2. The TCR was taken from a man between 60 and 75 years old with acute or convalescent COVID-19. Sequenced material: peripheral blood. The DNA is as follows: TGTGCCAGCAGCTGGGGGACTAGCGATGAGCAGTTCTTC. The translation is CASSWGTSDEQFF.